Below are 14 T cell receptor beta chains sequenced from a single sample in a study of response to subunit inactivated influenza vaccine. In TCRdb, the RT-PCR reads were re-called with MiXCR into one record per CDR3 protein. The table has 650,000 or so distinct CDR3 sequences, about 15% seen once. The specimen comprised PBMCs from blood, sampled 14 to 15 days before vaccination. These receptors all come from a man between 50 and 59 years old who received an inactivated influenza vaccine.

The chain combines TRBV4-1 with TRBJ1-2; TRBD1 might be the D (5 bases). Per the germline V gene, CDR1 is MGHRA and CDR2 is YSYEKL. V lost 0 bases and J 8 bases, leaving 22 bases between the germline ends. This CDR3 has 17 residues. In DNA, the CDR3 is TGCGCCAGCAGCCAAGAAATAGGAGGAACGGGGGTTGTAGGCTACACCTTC. This gives the protein CASSQEIGGTGVVGYTF.

The chain employs TRBV4-3 and TRBJ1-2; the D is unclear. V lost 0 bases and J 2 bases, leaving 4 bases between the germline ends. Germline V gene sequence: CDR1 LGHNA, CDR2 YSLEER. The CDR3 length is 13 residues. The CDR3 sequence is CASSQEQNYGYTF. CDR3 DNA sequence: TGCGCCAGCAGCCAAGAACAGAACTATGGCTACACCTTC.

This clonotype turned up a few times. V gene TRBV12-3 or TRBV12-4 combines with J gene TRBJ1-4; TRBD1 aligns across 9 bases. Trimming at V came to 6 bases and at J to 11 bases, leaving 10 bases not matched to a gene. There are 14 residues in the CDR3. CDR3 region: CASSRGTGSGKLFF. In DNA form, the CDR3 reads TGTGCCAGCAGCAGAGGGACAGGGTCTGGGAAACTGTTTTTT.

The chain combines TRBV10-3 with TRBJ1-2; D may be TRBD1 (6 bases). V was cut by 6 bases and J by 3 bases, with 8 bases left in between. The CDR3 loop spans 12 amino acids. Germline V lookup: CDR1 ENHRY, CDR2 SYGVKD. CDR3 sequence (DNA): TGTGCCATCAGCGGGACATACTATGGCTACACCTTC. As protein: CAISGTYYGYTF.

This clonotype came up a few times. The V and J genes are TRBV12-3 or TRBV12-4 and TRBJ2-1; 14 positions agree with TRBD2. The CDR3 consists of 16 residues. J lost 8 bases, V lost 6 bases, and 9 bases had no gene match. This chain's CDR3 is CASSPRLAGGAYEQFF. DNA of the CDR3: TGTGCCAGCAGCCCCCGACTAGCGGGGGGGGCCTATGAGCAGTTCTTC.

This clonotype was observed many times. The rearrangement links TRBV10-3 to TRBJ2-1; 8 bases map to TRBD2. In germline, CDR1 is ENHRY, CDR2 SYGVKD. After removal of 5 bases from V and 5 bases from J, the junction contained 2 bases not matched to a gene. This CDR3 region has 13 residues. CDR3 protein: CAISSLADNEQFF. The CDR3 nucleotides are TGTGCCATCAGTTCACTAGCGGACAATGAGCAGTTCTTC.

The J gene is TRBJ2-3, the V gene TRBV27, with 7 bases identical to TRBD2. The CDR3 loop spans 14 amino acids. Germline-derived CDR1 and CDR2 are MNHEY and SMNVEV (reference sequence). Germline trimming cut 5 bases from V and 0 bases from J; bases unmatched to any gene: 2. Written as DNA, the CDR3 is TGTGCCAGCAGTGATAGCGGGAGCACAGATACGCAGTATTTT. It translates to CASSDSGSTDTQYF.

A few counts support this clonotype. The chain couples TRBV7-2 to TRBJ2-2, with 8 bases lining up with TRBD2. V shed 0 bases and J 4 bases; nucleotides not matched to a gene: 4. CDR3 length: 16 amino acids. The germline V gene encodes CDR1 SGHTA and CDR2 FQGNSA. CDR3 in amino acids: CASSLAGTRSTGELFF. The DNA of the CDR3 is TGTGCCAGCAGCTTAGCGGGGACTAGGTCCACCGGGGAGCTGTTTTTT.

This clonotype was counted only a few times. V usage is TRBV20-1 and J usage is TRBJ2-7; D unclear. CDR1 and CDR2 (germline): DFQATT, SNEGSKA (reference sequence). CDR3 size: 15 residues. The V gene lost 1 base and the J gene lost 4 bases, with 17 bases spanning the gap. CDR3 protein: CSARVSFFSTYEQYF. In nucleotides, the CDR3 is TGCAGTGCTAGAGTTTCCTTTTTTTCGACTTACGAGCAGTACTTC.

In its sample, this clonotype was seen a few times. The J gene is TRBJ2-7, the V gene TRBV12-3 or TRBV12-4; 8 nucleotides agree with TRBD2. The CDR3 spans 14 residues. Trimming took 7 bases from V and 4 from J; bases not matched to a gene: 9. The CDR3 coding sequence is TGTGCCAGCACGTTTGCGGGGGGCGCTTACGAGCAGTACTTC. Its protein product is CASTFAGGAYEQYF.

This sequence joins TRBV4-3 and TRBJ2-1, with 9 bases aligning to TRBD2. CDR1 LGHNA and CDR2 YSLEER come from the germline V gene. The CDR3 consists of 17 residues. The V segment lost 0 bases and the J segment 4 bases; nucleotides outside the gene matches: 7. The CDR3 DNA reads as TGCGCCAGCAGCCAAGACAGCGGGACTAGCATGTACAATGAGCAGTTCTTC. The encoded protein is CASSQDSGTSMYNEQFF.

This clonotype was observed at least ten times. This chain uses TRBV3-1 with TRBJ2-2, with 7 nucleotides matching TRBD2. The trim removed 1 base at V and 4 bases at J, leaving 6 bases unmatched. Germline V lookup: CDR1 LGHDT, CDR2 YNNKEL (reference sequence). The CDR3 is 16 amino acids. DNA of the CDR3: TGTGCCAGCAGCCAAGTTGCGGGGGTAACCACCGGGGAGCTGTTTTTT. Translating it yields CASSQVAGVTTGELFF.

The chain links TRBV7-9 to TRBJ2-5, with 7 bases matching TRBD1. V shed 0 bases, J shed 5 bases, and the junction held 3 bases outside the gene matches. Germline assignment: CDR1 SEHNR and CDR2 FQNEAQ (reference sequence). The CDR3 sequence is 14 residues long. CDR3 in DNA: TGTGCCAGCAGCTTAGCAGGGGGCCACGAGACCCAGTACTTC. Its protein product is CASSLAGGHETQYF.

V is TRBV10-3 and J is TRBJ2-2; TRBD1 aligns across 7 bases. Germline V gene data show CDR1 as ENHRY and CDR2 as SYGVKD. The trim removed 10 bases at V and 7 bases at J, leaving 3 bases unmatched. The CDR3 is 11 amino acids. The CDR3 sequence is CATGQDGELFF. For the CDR3, the DNA is TGTGCCACTGGACAGGACGGGGAGCTGTTTTTT.